The 2 T cell receptor beta chains given below trace back to one sample, sequenced in a study of shared clonotypes between healthy human individuals. Only in-frame clones appear in the TCRdb table, and some are missing; sequencing was by immunoSEQ multiplex PCR. The table records roughly 2 million clones, roughly 95% of them present only once. The sequencing input was naive CD4+ T cells sorted from blood. Stated subset: CD45RA+ positively selected. The receptors were sampled from a man aged 18 to 30 in good health.

The chain uses TRBV11-3 and TRBJ2-1, with 9 bases identical to TRBD2. This CDR3 comprises 14 residues. Germline loops: CDR1 SGHNT, CDR2 YENEEA. After removal of 4 bases from V and 6 bases from J, the junction contained 4 bases not matched to a gene. In DNA form, the CDR3 reads TGTGCCAGCAGCTCCAGCGGGAGGATCAATGAGCAGTTCTTC. It translates to CASSSSGRINEQFF.

This sequence joins TRBV2 and TRBJ1-5, with 8 positions matching TRBD1. J lost 6 bases, V lost 6 bases, and 7 bases had no gene match. Germline V lookup: CDR1 SNHLY, CDR2 FYNNEI. CDR3 length: 14 amino acids. The CDR3 sequence is CASRAQGGGQPQHF. For the CDR3, the DNA is TGTGCCAGCAGAGCACAGGGGGGAGGTCAGCCCCAGCATTTT.